This TCR beta chain was identified during a study of lymphopenia after photon versus proton radiotherapy. To note about this clone: Its matching antigen is unknown.

CDR3 length: 17 residues. CDR1 and CDR2 (germline): SGDLS, YYNGEE. Trimming took 3 bases from V and 1 from J; bases not matched to a gene: 4. The table came from immunoSEQ multiplex PCR; TCRdb's copy has only in-frame clones and leaves some out. The sample yields around 150,000 clones, 80% to 90% seen once. General study findings and limits: Better survival with proton therapy was suggested as possible, not demonstrated. Relative stability marked proton patients; photon patients lost diversity and naive cells. Post-nadir diversity loss with photons came from oligoclonal expansion, particularly CD8+ Temra cells. Larger post-nadir TCR diversity loss correlated inversely with survival in deceased patients.

This chain connects TRBV9 to TRBJ2-1; 13 bases are shared with TRBD2. Sample: peripheral blood, taken from a patient treated with photon-based radiotherapy. The TCR sequence derives from a man aged 45-65 years with gastric cancer. DNA for the CDR3: TGTGCCAGCAGCGGACAGGGACTAGCGGGATCCTACAATGAGCAGTTCTTC. This gives the protein CASSGQGLAGSYNEQFF.